The entry that follows covers one TCR beta chain sequence. This sample is part of a study of T-cell memory formation after mild COVID-19. TCRdb reprocessed the 5' RACE reads with MiXCR, giving one entry per CDR3 protein. The table lists approximately 390,000 distinct CDR3 sequences, 15% to 20% of them singletons. CDR3 length: 15 residues. CDR1 is MNHEY, CDR2 SVGEGT, per germline. V gave up 5 bases and J gave up 2 bases; unmatched junction bases: 6. This TCR was recovered from a man between 18 and 35 years old who had mild COVID-19 (a few samples of this study predate the infection). Cell type and time point are not known. The V gene is TRBV6-2 or TRBV6-3, the J gene TRBJ1-5, with 7 bases aligning to TRBD1. The sequenced sample consisted of PBMCs or a T cell subset sorted from them (not recorded which). CDR3 protein: CASSPLTGGNQPQHF. CDR3 bases: TGTGCCAGCAGTCCCCTCACAGGGGGCAATCAGCCCCAGCATTTT.